This T cell receptor beta chain came from a study of CXCR3-negative and CXCR3-positive naive CD8 T cells. Study-level points and caveats: The study found more hydrophobic TRB CDR3s in CXCR3-positive naive cells than in CXCR3-negative naive cells.

UMI-tagged TRB cDNA libraries were built via 5' RACE. After re-calling the 5' RACE reads, TCRdb lists one entry per CDR3 protein, DNA absent. The repertoire table contains some 120,000 distinct CDR3 sequences. A remark on this clonotype: What it recognizes is unknown.

The V gene's germline CDR1 is MNHEY and CDR2 SVGEGT. This CDR3 spans 13 amino acids. The sequence was obtained from a human donor in good health. Some clones in this sample may be carry-over from other donors' samples. The chain carries TRBV6-2 or TRBV6-3 and TRBJ1-1; the TRBD1 assignment by TCRdb is unverifiable without DNA. The specimen was naive CXCR3+ CD8+ T cells from blood. The subset was: CD45RO-CCR7+CD27+CD95- naive CD8+ T cells expressing CXCR3 (TNR3+). The CDR3 loop is CASGGQGVAEAFF.